The clone carrying this TCR beta chain came up a few times. Its target is not known. These data come from a study of beta chain features in type 1 diabetes. Study-wide results and limits: Type 1 diabetes patients showed a moderate but significant shortening of TCRB CDR3s in all four CD4+ subsets. Since sequencing was performed on cDNA, cells with high TCR expression could be over-represented. The influence of HLA type on TCRB rearrangement stayed undetermined.

Each donor gave one heparinised blood draw averaging roughly 100 mL. The entirety of the isolated RNA underwent reverse transcription, so expressed TCRB transcripts were sequenced. Sequencing was performed with immunoSEQ multiplex PCR; in TCRdb, only in-frame clones are kept and a portion is missing. The sample carries fewer than 350,000 clones, around 16% recorded once. The CDR3 loop spans 17 amino acids. Germline CDR1 is SGHAT and CDR2 is FQNNGV. The V end was cut by 6 bases, the J end by 3 bases, with 20 bases between. Sequencing was done on a sample of naive CD4+ T cells from blood. This chain uses TRBV11-2 with TRBJ2-2, with TRBD2 as a possible D gene (7 bases). The receptor's source is a man aged 18 to 30 with type 1 diabetes. CDR3 sequence: CASRTIRRGPYTGELFF. CDR3 DNA sequence: TGTGCCAGCAGGACAATTCGGCGGGGGCCTTACACCGGGGAGCTGTTTTTT.